One and the same sample provided the 28 T cell receptor beta chains below, sequenced in a study of T cell responses to AZD1222 COVID-19 vaccine. Repertoires were generated with immunoSEQ multiplex PCR, while TCRdb's copy carries only in-frame clones and drops some. The sample has about 140,000 clones, more than 70% seen once. Here the sequenced sample was peripheral blood, taken 28 days after the second AZD1222 dose. The origin of the receptors is an adult who received the AZD1222 COVID-19 vaccine.

The chain recombines TRBV3-1 (or the pseudogene TRBV3-2) with TRBJ2-2; D might be TRBD2 (5 bases). From germline, CDR1 is LGHDT and CDR2 YNNKEL (reference sequence). V dropped 6 bases and J dropped 2 bases, with 13 bases sitting between them. The CDR3 spans 15 residues. The CDR3 nucleotides are TGTGCCAGCAGTCTCACTAGGGCTAACACCGGGGAGCTGTTTTTT. This codes for CASSLTRANTGELFF.

This clone was counted a few times. Other DNA sequences in the sample encode the same CDR3. The chain couples TRBV12-3 or TRBV12-4 to TRBJ2-6; D gene ambiguous. The CDR3 runs 13 residues. The V gene lost 9 bases and the J gene lost 3 bases, with 9 bases spanning the gap. The DNA of the CDR3 is TGTGCCAGTACTCCCCGTGGGGCCAACGTCCTGACTTTC. Translating it yields CASTPRGANVLTF.

This clone appeared a single time. V and J are TRBV5-1 and TRBJ1-4; the D gene is possibly TRBD1 (5 bases). This CDR3 region has 13 residues. The V and J ends lost 4 bases and 3 bases respectively, with 7 bases between them. Germline CDR1 SGHRS, CDR2 YFSETQ. As DNA, the CDR3 is TGCGCCAGCAGCCGGGACGCTAATGAAAAACTGTTTTTT. Amino acids: CASSRDANEKLFF.

This rearrangement joins TRBV12-3 or TRBV12-4 to TRBJ1-4; maybe TRBD1 (5 bases). This CDR3 spans 13 amino acids. V was trimmed by 5 bases and J by 6 bases, leaving 10 bases between them. The CDR3 spells CASSTGGYEKLFF. CDR3 DNA: TGTGCCAGCAGTACCGGGGGGTATGAAAAACTGTTTTTT.

J is TRBJ1-1 and V is TRBV29-1, with 7 bases lining up with TRBD1. Germline CDR1 reads SQVTM; CDR2 reads ANQGSEA. There are 12 residues in the CDR3. Unmatched junction bases numbered 3, after V lost 7 bases and J lost 1 base. CDR3 sequence reads: CSGGTANTEAFF. Here the CDR3 DNA reads TGCAGCGGTGGGACAGCGAACACTGAAGCTTTCTTT.

This clone was seen only a few times. The chain is built from TRBV3-1 (or the pseudogene TRBV3-2) and TRBJ1-1; a possible D gene is TRBD1 (5 bases). Trimming pared 4 bases from V and 4 bases from J, leaving 10 bases between. Germline V gene data show CDR1 as LGHDT and CDR2 as YNNKEL (reference sequence). The CDR3 consists of 13 residues. DNA for the CDR3: TGTGCCAGCAGCCTCGCAGGGAGCACTGAAGCTTTCTTT. Residues: CASSLAGSTEAFF.

The CDR3 protein is CASSLDPNYGYTF. In nucleotides, the CDR3 is TGTGCCAGCAGCTTGGACCCTAACTATGGCTACACCTTC. The chain is built from TRBV5-4 and TRBJ1-2, with D unresolved. CDR3 length: 13 amino acids. Germline lookup yields CDR1 SGHNT and CDR2 YYREEE (reference sequence). The germline V and J ends were trimmed by 0 bases and 0 bases, with 3 bases remaining between them.

This clone came up once. The V gene is TRBV28, the J gene TRBJ2-7; tentatively, D is TRBD2 (5 bases). CDR1 is MDHEN and CDR2 is SYDVKM in the germline V gene. The CDR3 has 13 amino acids. V lost 6 bases and J lost 2, with 11 bases in between. The CDR3 bases are TGTGCCAGCAGGACCGGACTTACCTACGAGCAGTACTTC. Its protein is CASRTGLTYEQYF.

This clone was observed a few times. The chain carries TRBV10-2 and TRBJ1-1; D remains unclear. Looked up from germline, CDR1 is WSHSY and CDR2 is SAAADI. The V gene lost 6 bases and the J gene lost 0 bases, with 11 bases spanning the gap. This CDR3 region has 14 residues. DNA of the CDR3: TGCGCCAGCAGCCCAGCATCGGTGAACACTGAAGCTTTCTTT. Residues: CASSPASVNTEAFF.

The genes are TRBV4-1 and TRBJ2-1, with no clear D. The CDR3 length is 15 residues. Germline V gives CDR1 MGHRA, CDR2 YSYEKL. V shed 3 bases and J shed 3 bases, with 12 bases lying between them. CDR3 coding DNA: TGCGCCAGCAGCCACCCCGAGACGGGCTACAATGAGCAGTTCTTC. Its translation is CASSHPETGYNEQFF.

CDR3 sequence reads: CASSPGSPGYGYTF. The CDR3, as DNA: TGTGCCAGCTCACCAGGCAGCCCGGGGTATGGCTACACCTTC. The chain couples TRBV18 to TRBJ1-2, with D uncertain. This CDR3 spans 14 amino acids. Per germline, CDR1 KGHSH and CDR2 LQKENI. The V gene lost 2 bases and the J gene lost 5 bases, with 12 bases spanning the gap.

The chain couples TRBV7-2 to TRBJ2-3; 7 bases line up with TRBD1. Germline V lookup: CDR1 SGHTA, CDR2 FQGNSA. The CDR3 has 15 residues. V was pared by 5 bases and J by 0 bases, with 5 bases of the junction left unmatched. This CDR3 is CASSKDRESTDTQYF. CDR3 DNA sequence: TGTGCCAGCAGCAAAGACAGGGAAAGCACAGATACGCAGTATTTT. Drawing the rest from reference TRBV7-2 and TRBJ2-3, the complete variable domain is GAGVSQSPSNKVTEKGKDVELRCDPISGHTALYWYRQSLGQGLEFLIYFQGNSAPDKSGLPSDRFSAERTGGSVSTLTIQRTQQEDSAVYLCASSKDRESTDTQYFGPGTRLTVL.

This clone was observed a few times. This chain uses TRBV2 with TRBJ2-7, with 7 bases fitting TRBD1. The germline V gene encodes CDR1 SNHLY and CDR2 FYNNEI. The CDR3 is 16 residues long. After removal of 3 bases from V and 0 bases from J, the junction contained 8 bases not matched to a gene. CDR3 loop: CASSEMTGLLSYEQYF. The CDR3 coding sequence is TGTGCCAGCAGTGAGATGACAGGGCTACTCTCCTACGAGCAGTACTTC.

This rearrangement joins TRBV10-3 to TRBJ1-5; D perhaps matches TRBD1 (6 bases). Trimming stripped 2 bases from V and 5 bases from J, with 13 bases between. CDR1 is ENHRY and CDR2 is SYGVKD in the germline V gene. This CDR3 spans 15 amino acids. CDR3: CAISEVTGKDQPQHF. In nucleotides, the CDR3 is TGTGCCATCAGTGAGGTAACAGGGAAAGATCAGCCCCAGCATTTT.

The V call is TRBV9, the J call TRBJ2-3; 7 nucleotides align to TRBD2. In germline, CDR1 is SGDLS, CDR2 YYNGEE. The ends lost 0 bases at V and 4 bases at J; junction bases unmatched: 8. The CDR3 is made up of 16 amino acids. The CDR3 region has the DNA TGTGCCAGCAGCGTAGCGGCGGGGAGGGTAGCAGATACGCAGTATTTT. This sequence encodes CASSVAAGRVADTQYF.

This clone showed up just a few times. The rearrangement joins TRBV6-1 to TRBJ2-2; D unclear. V gave up 0 bases and J gave up 4 bases, with 9 bases separating them. The CDR3 sequence is 15 residues long. Germline CDR1 is MNHNS and CDR2 is SASEGT. The CDR3 is CASSEAHVATGELFF. As DNA, the CDR3 is TGTGCCAGCAGTGAAGCGCACGTGGCCACCGGGGAGCTGTTTTTT.

The chain uses TRBV15 and TRBJ2-7; weak D call: TRBD2 (6 bases). Looked up from germline, CDR1 is LNHNV and CDR2 is YYDKDF (reference sequence). The CDR3 has 15 residues. Trimming shortened V by 1 base and J by 3 bases, and 13 bases separated the two germline ends. The CDR3 DNA reads TGTGCCACCAGCAGAGGCCGGGGGAAGGGCTACGAGCAGTACTTC. Encoded protein: CATSRGRGKGYEQYF.

V and J are TRBV11-2 and TRBJ2-5; unclear D gene. Trimming removed 0 bases at V and 6 bases at J, with 8 bases between. Germline CDR1 is SGHAT and CDR2 is FQNNGV. The CDR3 contains 13 residues. CDR3 sequence (DNA): TGTGCCAGCAGCTTAGATCCCCGGAAGACCCAGTACTTC. Its protein is CASSLDPRKTQYF.

The chain recombines TRBV12-3 or TRBV12-4 with TRBJ2-7, with D perhaps matching TRBD1 (6 bases). Trimming removed 2 bases from V and 6 bases from J, with 11 bases in between. The CDR3 is 13 amino acids. The CDR3 loop is CASSLNRVGEQYF. The DNA of the CDR3 is TGTGCCAGCAGTTTAAACAGGGTCGGCGAGCAGTACTTC.

The V and J genes are TRBV11-2 and TRBJ2-3; 9 bases line up with TRBD2. The CDR3 is 16 residues long. Losses at the gene ends were 2 bases for V and 2 bases for J; bases not matched to a gene: 5. Germline V gives CDR1 SGHAT, CDR2 FQNNGV. In DNA, the CDR3 is TGTGCCAGCAGCTTATTGGGCGGGGGGGCCACAGATACGCAGTATTTT. Its protein is CASSLLGGGATDTQYF.

The chain is built from TRBV6-5 and TRBJ1-5; D is unresolved. The V and J ends lost 6 bases and 5 bases respectively, with 8 bases between them. This CDR3 is built from 12 residues. The germline V gene encodes CDR1 MNHEY and CDR2 SVGAGI. CDR3 loop: CASRSWDQPQHF. The CDR3 nucleotides read TGTGCCAGCAGATCGTGGGATCAGCCCCAGCATTTT.

This chain links TRBV12-3 or TRBV12-4 with TRBJ1-1; TRBD1 matches at 12 bases. With V trimmed by 4 bases and J by 8 bases, 2 bases remained unmatched. The CDR3 runs to 13 residues. This CDR3 reads CASSWDRGLEAFF. DNA of the CDR3: TGTGCCAGCAGTTGGGACAGGGGGCTAGAAGCTTTCTTT.

This clone appeared once. The gene calls are TRBV6-2 or TRBV6-3 and TRBJ2-7; 9 positions match TRBD2. V gave up 2 bases and J gave up 2 bases; unmatched junction bases: 10. This CDR3 comprises 17 residues. CDR1 is MNHEY and CDR2 is SVGEGT in the germline V gene. The CDR3 bases are TGTGCCAGCAGTTACGTGCTAGCGGGGCGATACCCCTACGAGCAGTACTTC. This gives the protein CASSYVLAGRYPYEQYF.

The chain combines TRBV4-2 with TRBJ2-6, with 10 bases lining up with TRBD2. Per the germline V gene, CDR1 is LGHNA and CDR2 is YNFKEQ. V gave up 1 base and J gave up 4 bases; unmatched junction bases: 7. CDR3 size: 18 residues. The CDR3 region has the DNA TGTGCCAGCAGCCAAGTTAAAGCGGGGGGGCTGGGGGCCAACGTCCTGACTTTC. Amino acids: CASSQVKAGGLGANVLTF.

This clone was picked up one time. The rearrangement links TRBV27 to TRBJ2-3, with no clear D. Per germline, CDR1 MNHEY and CDR2 SMNVEV (reference sequence). The CDR3 loop spans 13 amino acids. Trimming took 7 bases from V and 4 from J, leaving 12 bases between them. Written as DNA, the CDR3 is TGTGCCAGCAAGTTGGGGTTCCCAGATACGCAGTATTTT. Amino acids: CASKLGFPDTQYF.

The chain has TRBV19 and TRBJ1-2, with D hard to call. CDR1 is LNHDA, CDR2 SQIVND, per germline (reference sequence). Trimming removed 6 bases at V and 2 bases at J, with 4 bases between. This CDR3 spans 11 amino acids. DNA of the CDR3: TGTGCCAGTAGCAAAAACTATGGCTACACCTTC. Amino acid sequence: CASSKNYGYTF.

The chain combines TRBV10-3 with TRBJ2-5; the D call may be TRBD1 or TRBD2 (5 bases each). CDR1 and CDR2 (germline): ENHRY, SYGVKD. V was clipped by 6 bases and J by 1 base, with 9 bases between them. The CDR3 covers 13 residues. The CDR3 nucleotides are TGTGCCATCAGAGACGGGACCCAAGAGACCCAGTACTTC. This sequence encodes CAIRDGTQETQYF.

V usage is TRBV10-3 and J usage is TRBJ1-2, with TRBD1 identical over 9 bases. V dropped 2 bases and J dropped 4; count of bases not matched to a gene: 5. Germline CDR1 reads ENHRY; CDR2 reads SYGVKD. This CDR3 is 15 amino acids long. The CDR3 coding sequence is TGTGCCATCAGTGAGGGGGGACAGGGCCTCTATGGCTACACCTTC. Its protein is CAISEGGQGLYGYTF.